This TCR beta chain derives from a study of cytomegalovirus exposure and HLA in healthy donors. Vbeta (60) and Jbeta (13) primers were used in the PCR. Libraries were prepared by immunoSEQ multiplex PCR; TCRdb keeps only in-frame clonotypes and omits some of them. The sample lists 200,000 to 250,000 clones; about 83% were seen once. Sequencing used PBMCs. The TCR was taken from a middle-aged man in good health and CMV-seronegative.

CDR3 bases: TGTGCCAGCAGCTTAGAAGAGTACGGGGAAAAACTGTTTTTT. Translated: CASSLEEYGEKLFF. V gene TRBV7-6 combines with J gene TRBJ1-4; no firm D call. The V end was cut by 1 base, the J end by 8 bases, with 11 bases between. Germline assignment: CDR1 SGHVS and CDR2 FNYEAQ. The CDR3 is 14 residues long.